This T cell receptor (beta chain) was profiled in a study of T cells in Graves' hyperthyroidism and ophthalmopathy. Amplified TCR beta CDR3 regions derived from RNA transcripts. RT-PCR in the first round (using the HTBI primer set) targeted the TCR CDR3. MiXCR, applied by TCRdb to the multiplex PCR reads, yields one record per CDR3 protein. Among more than 50,000 distinct CDR3 sequences listed, approximately 50% were seen once. With V trimmed by 5 bases and J by 10 bases, 13 bases remained unmatched. Germline V gene lookup returns CDR1 SEHNR and CDR2 FQNEAQ (reference sequence). This CDR3 has 15 amino acids.

This receptor was taken from a woman between 25 and 40 years old with Graves' ophthalmopathy. The sequenced sample was blood. This sequence joins TRBV7-9 and TRBJ2-5, with TRBD1 matching 10 bases. The CDR3: CASSRDRGVGMGQYF. DNA for the CDR3: TGTGCCAGCAGCCGGGACAGGGGAGTGGGGATGGGCCAGTACTTC.